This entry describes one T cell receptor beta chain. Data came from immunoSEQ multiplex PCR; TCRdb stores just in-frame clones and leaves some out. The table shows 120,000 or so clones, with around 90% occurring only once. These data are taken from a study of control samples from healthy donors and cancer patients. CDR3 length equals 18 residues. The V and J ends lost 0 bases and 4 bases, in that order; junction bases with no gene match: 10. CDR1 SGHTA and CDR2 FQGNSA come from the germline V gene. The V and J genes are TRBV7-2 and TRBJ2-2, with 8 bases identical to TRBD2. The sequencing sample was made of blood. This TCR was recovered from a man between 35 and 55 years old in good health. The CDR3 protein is CASSLAFGGGRGTGELFF. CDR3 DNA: TGTGCCAGCAGCTTAGCATTCGGCGGGGGGCGGGGCACCGGGGAGCTGTTTTTT.